The clone carrying this T cell receptor (beta chain) has a handful of counts. The target antigen is unknown. Generation of TCR beta libraries employed quantitative 5'-RACE incorporating molecular barcodes. Via MiXCR, TCRdb re-called the 5' RACE reads, giving one row per CDR3 protein. The sample consists of a few hundred thousand distinct CDR3 sequences, roughly 13% of them appearing once. These data come from a study of CD8 T cells in ankylosing spondylitis. V was trimmed by 7 bases and J by 4 bases, leaving 8 bases between them. The CDR3 is 12 residues long. Points from the study as a whole: Previous work reported some of these motif variants in the synovial fluid and blood of reactive arthritis. Significantly higher representation of disease-linked clones was reported for matched ankylosing spondylitis synovial fluid. Characteristic, it appeared, of ankylosing spondylitis blood was a TCR beta motif of roughly eight highly homologous variants.

The sequenced material came from blood, either unsorted or a sorted T cell fraction (not recorded which). V is TRBV12-3 or TRBV12-4 and J is TRBJ1-3; no clear D gene. This sequence was found in a male donor with ankylosing spondylitis. The CDR3 DNA is TGTGCCAGCACTTTTGGGGGAAACACCATATATTTT. Amino acids: CASTFGGNTIYF.